This T cell receptor beta chain was obtained from a study of cytomegalovirus exposure and HLA in healthy donors. Findings and caveats of the study: About 150 TCR beta chains were listed as cytomegalovirus-associated. As was reported, the HLA-A and HLA-B alleles of most subjects were accurately predicted from TCR beta sequences. HLA alleles showed associations with about 15,000 TCR beta sequences in a later analysis, at a 0.05 false discovery rate. Three chains linked to CMV were shown in vitro to be specific for CMV antigens.

Germline CDR1 is SGHTA and CDR2 is FQGNSA. The CDR3 runs 16 residues. The J segment lost 1 base and the V segment lost 5 bases, leaving 7 bases of the junction unmatched. Worth noting for this clone: Its antigen remains unknown.

Vbeta (60) and Jbeta (13) primers were used in the PCR. Clones were sequenced by immunoSEQ multiplex PCR, and TCRdb holds only the in-frame ones, with some missing. The table has some 200,000 clones, over 65% seen once; the top ten hold 2% to 3%. The rearrangement joins TRBV7-2 to TRBJ2-3; 9 bases fit TRBD2. The source of this sequence is a woman aged 45-65 years in good health and CMV-seropositive. Sequenced: PBMCs. CDR3 residues: CASSVSSGGGTDTQYF. CDR3 sequence (DNA): TGTGCCAGCAGCGTTAGTAGCGGGGGCGGCACAGATACGCAGTATTTT.